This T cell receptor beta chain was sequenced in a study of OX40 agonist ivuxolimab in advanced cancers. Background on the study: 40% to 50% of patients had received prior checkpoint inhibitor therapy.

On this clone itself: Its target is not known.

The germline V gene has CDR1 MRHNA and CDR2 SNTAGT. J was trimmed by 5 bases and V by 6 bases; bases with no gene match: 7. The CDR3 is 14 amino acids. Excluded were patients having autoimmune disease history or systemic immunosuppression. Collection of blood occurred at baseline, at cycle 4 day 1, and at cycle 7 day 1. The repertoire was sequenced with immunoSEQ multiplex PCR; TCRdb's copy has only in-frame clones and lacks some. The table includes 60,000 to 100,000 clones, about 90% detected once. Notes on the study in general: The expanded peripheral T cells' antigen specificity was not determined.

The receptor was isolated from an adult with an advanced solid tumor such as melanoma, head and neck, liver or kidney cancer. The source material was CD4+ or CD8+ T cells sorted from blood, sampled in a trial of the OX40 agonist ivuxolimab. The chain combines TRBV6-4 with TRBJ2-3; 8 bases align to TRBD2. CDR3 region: CASSTGTSQDTQYF. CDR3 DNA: TGTGCCAGCAGCACCGGGACTAGTCAAGATACGCAGTATTTT.